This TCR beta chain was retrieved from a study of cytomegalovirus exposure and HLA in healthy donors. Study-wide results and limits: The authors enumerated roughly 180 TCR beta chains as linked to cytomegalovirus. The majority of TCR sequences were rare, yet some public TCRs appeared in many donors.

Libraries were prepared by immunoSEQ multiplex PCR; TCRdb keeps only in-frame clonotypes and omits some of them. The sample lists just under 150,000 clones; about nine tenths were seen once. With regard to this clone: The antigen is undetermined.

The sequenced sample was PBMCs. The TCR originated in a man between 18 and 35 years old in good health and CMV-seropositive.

The CDR3 protein is CASSPGTGEGALHF. The CDR3 DNA sequence: TGTGCCAGCTCACCCGGGACGGGGGAAGGGGCCCTCCACTTT. The V gene is TRBV18, the J gene TRBJ1-6; D is possibly TRBD1 (5 bases). The CDR3 is made up of 14 amino acids. Trimming took 3 bases from V and 14 from J, leaving 17 bases between them. CDR1 KGHSH and CDR2 LQKENI come from the germline V gene.